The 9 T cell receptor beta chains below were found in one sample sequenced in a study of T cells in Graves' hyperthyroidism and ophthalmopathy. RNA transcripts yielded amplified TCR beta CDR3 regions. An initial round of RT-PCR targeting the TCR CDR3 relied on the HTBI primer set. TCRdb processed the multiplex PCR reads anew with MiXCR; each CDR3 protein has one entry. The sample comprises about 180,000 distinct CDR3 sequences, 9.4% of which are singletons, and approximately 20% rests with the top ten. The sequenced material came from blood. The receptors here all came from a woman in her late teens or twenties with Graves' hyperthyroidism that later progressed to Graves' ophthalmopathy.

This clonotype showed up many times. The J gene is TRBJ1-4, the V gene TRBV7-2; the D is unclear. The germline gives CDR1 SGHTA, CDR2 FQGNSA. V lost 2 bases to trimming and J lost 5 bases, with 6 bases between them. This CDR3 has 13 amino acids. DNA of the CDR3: TGTGCCAGCAGCTTATGGGAAAATGAAAAACTGTTTTTT. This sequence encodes CASSLWENEKLFF. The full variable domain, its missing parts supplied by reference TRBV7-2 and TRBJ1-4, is GAGVSQSPSNKVTEKGKDVELRCDPISGHTALYWYRQSLGQGLEFLIYFQGNSAPDKSGLPSDRFSAERTGGSVSTLTIQRTQQEDSAVYLCASSLWENEKLFFGSGTQLSVL.

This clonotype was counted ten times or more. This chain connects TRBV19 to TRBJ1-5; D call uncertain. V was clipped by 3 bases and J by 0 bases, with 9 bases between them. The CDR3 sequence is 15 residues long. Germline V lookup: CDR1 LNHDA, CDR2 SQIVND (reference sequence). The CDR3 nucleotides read TGTGCCAGTAGTATCGTGATTCATAGCAATCAGCCCCAGCATTTT. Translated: CASSIVIHSNQPQHF. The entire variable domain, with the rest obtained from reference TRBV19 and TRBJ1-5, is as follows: DGGITQSPKYLFRKEGQNVTLSCEQNLNHDAMYWYRQDPGQGLRLIYYSQIVNDFQKGDIAEGYSVSREKKESFPLTVTSAQKNPTAFYLCASSIVIHSNQPQHFGDGTRLSIL.

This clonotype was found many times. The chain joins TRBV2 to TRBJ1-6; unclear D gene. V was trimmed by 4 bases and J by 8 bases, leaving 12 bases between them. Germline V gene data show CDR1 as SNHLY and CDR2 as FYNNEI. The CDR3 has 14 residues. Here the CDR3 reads CASSGLVRYSPLHF. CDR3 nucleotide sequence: TGTGCCAGCAGTGGATTGGTCCGATATTCACCCCTCCACTTT.

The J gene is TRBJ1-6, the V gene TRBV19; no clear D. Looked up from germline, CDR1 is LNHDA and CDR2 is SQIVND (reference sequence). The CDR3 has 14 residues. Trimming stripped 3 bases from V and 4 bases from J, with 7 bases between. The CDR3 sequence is CASSIRGYNSPLHF. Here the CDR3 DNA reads TGTGCCAGTAGTATCAGAGGGTATAATTCACCCCTCCACTTT. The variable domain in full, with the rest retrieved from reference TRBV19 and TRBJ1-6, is DGGITQSPKYLFRKEGQNVTLSCEQNLNHDAMYWYRQDPGQGLRLIYYSQIVNDFQKGDIAEGYSVSREKKESFPLTVTSAQKNPTAFYLCASSIRGYNSPLHFGNGTRLTVT.

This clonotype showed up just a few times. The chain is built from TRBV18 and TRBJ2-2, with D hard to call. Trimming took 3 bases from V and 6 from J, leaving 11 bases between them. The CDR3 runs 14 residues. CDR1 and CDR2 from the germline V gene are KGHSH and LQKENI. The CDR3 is CASSPIPEPGELFF. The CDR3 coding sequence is TGTGCCAGCTCACCCATCCCGGAACCCGGGGAGCTGTTTTTT.

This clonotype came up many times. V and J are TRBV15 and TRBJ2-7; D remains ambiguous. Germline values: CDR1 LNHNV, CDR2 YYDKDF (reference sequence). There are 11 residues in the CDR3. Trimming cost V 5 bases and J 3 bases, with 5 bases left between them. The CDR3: CATSGNYEQYF. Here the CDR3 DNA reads TGTGCCACCAGCGGGAACTACGAGCAGTACTTC. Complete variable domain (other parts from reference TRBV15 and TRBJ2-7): DAMVIQNPRYQVTQFGKPVTLSCSQTLNHNVMYWYQQKSSQAPKLLFHYYDKDFNNEADTPDNFQSRRPNTSFCFLDIRSPGLGDTAMYLCATSGNYEQYFGPGTRLTVT.

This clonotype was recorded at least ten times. The CDR3 sequence: CSARATGLGRETQYF. DNA of the CDR3: TGCAGTGCTAGAGCAACAGGGTTGGGCCGAGAGACCCAGTACTTC. This chain connects TRBV20-1 to TRBJ2-5; TRBD1 is a possible D gene (6 bases). Trimming removed 1 base at V and 4 bases at J, with 16 bases between. The CDR3 is 15 residues long. Germline CDR1 reads DFQATT; CDR2 reads SNEGSKA (reference sequence).

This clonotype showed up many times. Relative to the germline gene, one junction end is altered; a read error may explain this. CDR3 nucleotides: TGTGCCAGCAGCTTAGGACAGAACACTGAAGCTTTCTTT. Its protein is CASSLGQNTEAFF. The gene calls are TRBV12-3 or TRBV12-4 and TRBJ1-1, with TRBD1 as a possible D gene (5 bases). This CDR3 region has 13 residues.

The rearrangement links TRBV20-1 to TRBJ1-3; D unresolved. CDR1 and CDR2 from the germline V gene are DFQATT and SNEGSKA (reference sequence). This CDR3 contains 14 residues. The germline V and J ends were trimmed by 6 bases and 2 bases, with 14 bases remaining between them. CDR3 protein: CSAITVATGNTIYF. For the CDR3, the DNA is TGCAGTGCAATTACAGTCGCCACTGGAAACACCATATATTTT.